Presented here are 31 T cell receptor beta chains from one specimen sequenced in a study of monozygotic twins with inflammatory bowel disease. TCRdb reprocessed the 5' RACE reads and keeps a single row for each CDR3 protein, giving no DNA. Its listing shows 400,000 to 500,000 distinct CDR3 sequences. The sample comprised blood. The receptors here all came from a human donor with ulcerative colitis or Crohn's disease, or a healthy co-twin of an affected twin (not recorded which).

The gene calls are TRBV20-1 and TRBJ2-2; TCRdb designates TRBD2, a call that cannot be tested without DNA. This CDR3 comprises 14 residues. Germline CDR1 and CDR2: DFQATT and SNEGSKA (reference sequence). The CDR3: CSARAQTYPGELFF.

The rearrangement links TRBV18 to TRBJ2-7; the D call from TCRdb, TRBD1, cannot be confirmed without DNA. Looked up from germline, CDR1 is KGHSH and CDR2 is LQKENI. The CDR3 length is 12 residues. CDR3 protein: CASSPGPGEQYF.

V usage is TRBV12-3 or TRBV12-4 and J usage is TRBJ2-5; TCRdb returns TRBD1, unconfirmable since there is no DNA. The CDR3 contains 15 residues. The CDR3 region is CASSLVQGARETQYF.

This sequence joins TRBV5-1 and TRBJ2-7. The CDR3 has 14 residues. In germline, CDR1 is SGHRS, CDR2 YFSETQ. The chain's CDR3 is CASSLNLHSYEQYF.

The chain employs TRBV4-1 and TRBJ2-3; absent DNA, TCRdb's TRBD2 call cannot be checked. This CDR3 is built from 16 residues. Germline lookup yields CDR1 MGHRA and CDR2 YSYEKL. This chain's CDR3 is CASSPIPSGRADTQYF.

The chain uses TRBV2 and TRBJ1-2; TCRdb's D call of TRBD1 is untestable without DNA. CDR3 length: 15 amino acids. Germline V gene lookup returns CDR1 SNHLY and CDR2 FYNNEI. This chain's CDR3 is CASSERGDINYGYTF.

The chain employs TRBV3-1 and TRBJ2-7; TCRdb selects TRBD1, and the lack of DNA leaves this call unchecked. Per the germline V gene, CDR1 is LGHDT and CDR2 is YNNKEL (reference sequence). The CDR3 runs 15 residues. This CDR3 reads CASSQVMGQGYEQYF.

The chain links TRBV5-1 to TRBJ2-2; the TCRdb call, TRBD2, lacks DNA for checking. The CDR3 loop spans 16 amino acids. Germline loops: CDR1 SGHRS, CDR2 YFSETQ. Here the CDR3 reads CASSLDTSGGSGELFF. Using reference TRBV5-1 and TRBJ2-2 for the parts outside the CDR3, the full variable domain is KAGVTQTPRYLIKTRGQQVTLSCSPISGHRSVSWYQQTPGQGLQFLFEYFSETQRNKGNFPGRFSGRQFSNSRSEMNVSTLELGDSALYLCASSLDTSGGSGELFFGEGSRLTVL.

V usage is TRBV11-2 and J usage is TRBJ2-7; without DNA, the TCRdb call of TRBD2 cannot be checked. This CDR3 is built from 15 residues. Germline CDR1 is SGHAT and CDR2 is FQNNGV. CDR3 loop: CASSFEAGSRSEQYF.

This chain's CDR3 is CSVKWGVGEKLFF. This chain uses TRBV29-1 with TRBJ1-4. CDR3 length equals 13 residues. Germline V gene sequence: CDR1 SQVTM, CDR2 ANQGSEA.

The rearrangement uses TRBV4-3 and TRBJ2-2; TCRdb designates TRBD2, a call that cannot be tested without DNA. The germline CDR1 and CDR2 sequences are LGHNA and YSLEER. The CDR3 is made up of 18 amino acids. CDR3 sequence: CASSPRGASGSNTGELFF.

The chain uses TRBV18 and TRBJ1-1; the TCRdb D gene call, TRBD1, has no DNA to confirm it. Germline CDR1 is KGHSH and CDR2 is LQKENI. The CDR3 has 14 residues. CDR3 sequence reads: CASSPPNRGTEAFF.

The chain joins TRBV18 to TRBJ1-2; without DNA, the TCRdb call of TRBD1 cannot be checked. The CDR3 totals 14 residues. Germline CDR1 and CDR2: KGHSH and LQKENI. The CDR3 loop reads CASSPKGRGAGYTF.

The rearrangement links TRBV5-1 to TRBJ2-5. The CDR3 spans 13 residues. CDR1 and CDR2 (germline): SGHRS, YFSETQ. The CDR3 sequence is CASSPEWGETQYF.

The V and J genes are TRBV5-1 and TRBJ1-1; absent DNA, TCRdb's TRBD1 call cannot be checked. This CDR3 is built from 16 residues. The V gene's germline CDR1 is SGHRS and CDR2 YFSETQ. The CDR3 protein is CASRILPTGMNTEAFF.

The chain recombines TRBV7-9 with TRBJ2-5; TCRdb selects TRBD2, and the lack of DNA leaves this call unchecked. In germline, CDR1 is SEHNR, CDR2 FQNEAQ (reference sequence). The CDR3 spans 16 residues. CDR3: CASSPWGSGSYQTQYF.

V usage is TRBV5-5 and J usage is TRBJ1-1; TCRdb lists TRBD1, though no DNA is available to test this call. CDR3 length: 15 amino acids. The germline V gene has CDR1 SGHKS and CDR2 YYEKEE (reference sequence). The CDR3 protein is CASSLTGELLTEAFF.

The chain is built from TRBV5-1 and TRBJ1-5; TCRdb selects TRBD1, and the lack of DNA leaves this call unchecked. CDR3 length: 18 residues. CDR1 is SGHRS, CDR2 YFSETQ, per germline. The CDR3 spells CASSHGQWTHSLNQPQHF.

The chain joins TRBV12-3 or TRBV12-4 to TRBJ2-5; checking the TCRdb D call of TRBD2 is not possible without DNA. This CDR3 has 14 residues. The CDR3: CASSRAGGQETQYF.

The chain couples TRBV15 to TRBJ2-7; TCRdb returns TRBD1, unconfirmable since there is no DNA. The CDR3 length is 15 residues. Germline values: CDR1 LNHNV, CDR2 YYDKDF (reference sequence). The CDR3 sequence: CATSRDGQGRYEQYF.

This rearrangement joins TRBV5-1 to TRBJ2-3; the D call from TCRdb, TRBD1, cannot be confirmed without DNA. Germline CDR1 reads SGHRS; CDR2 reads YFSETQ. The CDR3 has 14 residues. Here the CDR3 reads CASSGAGTADTQYF.

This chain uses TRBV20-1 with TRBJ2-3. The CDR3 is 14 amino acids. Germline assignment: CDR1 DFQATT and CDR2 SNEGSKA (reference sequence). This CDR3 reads CSARAPPSTDTQYF.

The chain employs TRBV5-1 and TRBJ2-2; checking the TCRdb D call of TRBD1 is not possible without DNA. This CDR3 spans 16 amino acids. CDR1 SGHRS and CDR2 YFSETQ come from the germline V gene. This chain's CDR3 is CASSLDGGANTGELFF.

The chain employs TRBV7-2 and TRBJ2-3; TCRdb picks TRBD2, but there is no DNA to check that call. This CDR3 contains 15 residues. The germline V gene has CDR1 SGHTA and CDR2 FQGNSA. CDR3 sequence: CASSLGLAGSDTQYF.

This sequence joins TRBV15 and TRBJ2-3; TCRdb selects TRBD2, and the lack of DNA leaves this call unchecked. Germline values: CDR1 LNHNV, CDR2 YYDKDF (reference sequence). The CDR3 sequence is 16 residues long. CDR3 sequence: CATSRGLAGDGSTQYF.

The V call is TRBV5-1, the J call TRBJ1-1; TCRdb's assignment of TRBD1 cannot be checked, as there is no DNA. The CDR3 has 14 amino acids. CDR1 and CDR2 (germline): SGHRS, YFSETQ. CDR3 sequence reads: CASSQGQAGTEAFF.

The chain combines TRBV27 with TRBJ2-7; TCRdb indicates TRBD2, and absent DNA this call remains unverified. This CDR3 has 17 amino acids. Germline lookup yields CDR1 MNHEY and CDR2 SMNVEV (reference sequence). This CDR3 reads CASSLVPQPSGEYEQYF.

The CDR3 loop is CASSSILGGLGANVLTF. The genes are TRBV28 and TRBJ2-6; the D call of TRBD1 rests on TCRdb alone, since no DNA is present to check it. The length of the CDR3 is 17 residues. Germline loops: CDR1 MDHEN, CDR2 SYDVKM.

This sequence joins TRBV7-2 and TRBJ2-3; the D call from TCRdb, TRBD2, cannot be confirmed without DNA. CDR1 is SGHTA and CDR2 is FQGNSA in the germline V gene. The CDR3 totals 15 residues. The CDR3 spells CASSLGGGRPDTQYF.

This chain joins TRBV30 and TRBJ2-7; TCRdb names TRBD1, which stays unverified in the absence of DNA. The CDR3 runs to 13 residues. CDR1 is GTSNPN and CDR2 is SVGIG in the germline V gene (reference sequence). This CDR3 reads CGVRQGVSYEQYF.

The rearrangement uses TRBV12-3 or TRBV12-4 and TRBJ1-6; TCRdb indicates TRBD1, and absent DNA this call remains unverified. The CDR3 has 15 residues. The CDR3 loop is CASSRDRSYNSPLHF.